This T cell receptor (beta chain) came from a study of T cells after posttransplantation cyclophosphamide. A marrow graft followed busulfan-fludarabine conditioning, with cyclophosphamide on days +3 and +4. Per germline, CDR1 MNHNY and CDR2 SVGAGI (reference sequence). The CDR3 is 16 amino acids. The junction had 11 bases not matched to a gene; V was cut back by 6 bases and J by 4 bases. The method was immunoSEQ multiplex PCR; TCRdb's version includes in-frame clones alone and lacks a portion of them. The sample shows just under 7,500 clones, none of them appearing just once. General study findings and limits: TRB overlap between skin or GI tissue T cells and blood was limited.

This clone occurred many times. Its specificity is not known. Sequenced material: PBMCs, taken after allogeneic stem cell transplant with posttransplant cyclophosphamide. This sequence originates from a male patient between 45 and 60 years old who received an allogeneic stem cell transplant from an unrelated donor, was CMV-positive, and had acute GVHD only. Some T cells may be graft donor cells. V usage is TRBV6-6 and J usage is TRBJ2-2, with 7 bases lining up with TRBD1. CDR3 coding DNA: TGTGCCAGCAGCCAACAGGGGACATCGGTCACCGGGGAGCTGTTTTTT. Translating it yields CASSQQGTSVTGELFF.